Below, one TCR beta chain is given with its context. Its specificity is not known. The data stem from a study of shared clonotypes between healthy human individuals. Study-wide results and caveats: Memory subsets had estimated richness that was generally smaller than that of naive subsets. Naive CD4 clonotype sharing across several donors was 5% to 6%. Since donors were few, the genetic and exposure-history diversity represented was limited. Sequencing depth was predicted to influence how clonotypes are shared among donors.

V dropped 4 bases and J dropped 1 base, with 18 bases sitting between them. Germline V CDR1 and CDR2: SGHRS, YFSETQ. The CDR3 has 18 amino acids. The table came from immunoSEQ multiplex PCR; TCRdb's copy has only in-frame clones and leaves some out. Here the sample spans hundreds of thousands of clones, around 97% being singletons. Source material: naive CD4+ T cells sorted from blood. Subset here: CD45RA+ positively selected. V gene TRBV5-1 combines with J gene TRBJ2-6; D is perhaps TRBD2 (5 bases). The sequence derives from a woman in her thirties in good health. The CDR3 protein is CASSPKTHGDSGANVLTF. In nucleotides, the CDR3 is TGCGCCAGCAGCCCCAAGACGCACGGGGATTCTGGGGCCAACGTCCTGACTTTC.